These 22 T cell receptor beta chains came from one sample sequenced in a study of T cell responses to AZD1222 COVID-19 vaccine. Here immunoSEQ multiplex PCR was the method, and the copy in TCRdb shows in-frame clones only, minus some. The repertoire has nearly 95,000 clones, 90% of them found once; the top ten carry approximately 8.7%. The specimen was peripheral blood, collected on day 0 of AZD1222 vaccination. All receptors derive from an adult in good health.

The CDR3 region is CASSLGVTGETGELFF. CDR3 coding DNA: TGCGCCAGCAGCTTGGGGGTGACAGGGGAGACCGGGGAGCTGTTTTTT. The chain uses TRBV5-1 and TRBJ2-2; 8 positions agree with TRBD1. V dropped 0 bases and J dropped 5; count of bases not matched to a gene: 6. Germline V CDR1 and CDR2: SGHRS, YFSETQ. The CDR3 covers 16 residues.

The V gene is TRBV9, the J gene TRBJ2-3; TRBD1 is a possible D gene (6 bases). V was clipped by 4 bases and J by 0 bases, with 15 bases between them. The germline V gene encodes CDR1 SGDLS and CDR2 YYNGEE. CDR3 size: 16 residues. CDR3 amino acids: CASSTTPGVSTDTQYF. For the CDR3, the DNA is TGTGCCAGCAGCACCACACCAGGGGTTAGCACAGATACGCAGTATTTT.

The chain's CDR3 is CASSSGGVGYTF. DNA of the CDR3: TGTGCCAGCAGTTCCGGGGGCGTTGGCTACACCTTC. The V and J genes are TRBV12-3 or TRBV12-4 and TRBJ1-2; a weak D match, TRBD1 (6 bases). CDR3 length: 12 amino acids. V lost 4 bases and J lost 7, with 10 bases in between.

The chain recombines TRBV7-9 with TRBJ2-5; 8 bases are a match to TRBD2. Trimming cost V 5 bases and J 5 bases; bases outside gene matches: 10. CDR1 and CDR2 (germline): SEHNR, FQNEAQ (reference sequence). The CDR3 sequence is 15 residues long. The CDR3 bases are TGTGCCAGCAGCGCTATCGGGGGGGCGGGGGAGACCCAGTACTTC. It is translated as CASSAIGGAGETQYF.

The V gene is TRBV19, the J gene TRBJ1-6; 9 bases map to TRBD1. The CDR3 has 16 residues. The germline CDR1 and CDR2 sequences are LNHDA and SQIVND (reference sequence). Trimming cost V 4 bases and J 7 bases; bases outside gene matches: 8. CDR3 region: CASSTKNRGRNSPLHF. In DNA, the CDR3 is TGTGCCAGTAGTACGAAGAACAGGGGGCGGAATTCACCCCTCCACTTT.

The chain couples TRBV3-1 (or the pseudogene TRBV3-2) to TRBJ2-7, with 12 bases lining up with TRBD2. The CDR3 runs to 17 residues. J gave up 2 bases and V 0 bases, and 5 bases lay outside the gene matches. Germline V gene lookup returns CDR1 LGHDT and CDR2 YNNKEL (reference sequence). CDR3 coding DNA: TGTGCCAGCAGCCAAGATCTAGCGGGGGGGCTAGCCTACGAGCAGTACTTC. Amino acid sequence: CASSQDLAGGLAYEQYF.

The chain is built from TRBV12-3 or TRBV12-4 and TRBJ2-5; D is possibly TRBD2 (6 bases). V lost 5 bases and J lost 5, with 12 bases in between. The CDR3 has 13 amino acids. This CDR3 reads CASSGGARETQYF. DNA for the CDR3: TGTGCCAGCAGTGGCGGGGCACGGGAGACCCAGTACTTC.

The chain carries TRBV5-1 and TRBJ2-7, with 7 bases fitting TRBD2. The CDR3 is 17 residues long. The trim removed 0 bases at V and 2 bases at J, leaving 11 bases unmatched. The germline V gene has CDR1 SGHRS and CDR2 YFSETQ. The CDR3 sequence is CASSLAGASGTTYEQYF. The DNA for the CDR3 is TGCGCCAGCAGCTTGGCCGGGGCTAGCGGAACTACCTACGAGCAGTACTTC.

This CDR3 is CASSSQGTGNSPLHF. The CDR3 DNA follows: TGTGCCAGCAGCTCGCAAGGGACAGGGAATTCACCCCTCCACTTT. The chain carries TRBV7-3 and TRBJ1-6; TRBD1 matches at 9 bases. V was pared by 4 bases and J by 7 bases, with 5 bases of the junction left unmatched. The CDR3 covers 15 residues. The germline V gene encodes CDR1 SGHTA and CDR2 FQGTGA. Complete variable domain (other parts from reference TRBV7-3 and TRBJ1-6): GAGVSQTPSNKVTEKGKYVELRCDPISGHTALYWYRQSLGQGPEFLIYFQGTGAADDSGLPNDRFFAVRPEGSVSTLKIQRTERGDSAVYLCASSSQGTGNSPLHFGNGTRLTVT.

V is TRBV19 and J is TRBJ2-1; D is undetermined. The germline V gene has CDR1 LNHDA and CDR2 SQIVND (reference sequence). Trimming left V 1 base short and J 5 bases short, with 12 bases between. The CDR3 covers 15 residues. Here the CDR3 DNA reads TGTGCCAGTAGTATAGGGCAACAGTTCCACAATGAGCAGTTCTTC. Translation gives CASSIGQQFHNEQFF.

The rearrangement uses TRBV2 and TRBJ2-5, with a possible D match to TRBD2 (6 bases). Trimming cost V 4 bases and J 2 bases, with 11 bases left between them. The CDR3 has 14 amino acids. Germline V gives CDR1 SNHLY, CDR2 FYNNEI. CDR3 protein: CASSGGLTQETQYF. The CDR3 DNA reads as TGTGCCAGCAGTGGGGGACTTACTCAAGAGACCCAGTACTTC. Using reference TRBV2 and TRBJ2-5 for the parts outside the CDR3, the full variable domain is EPEVTQTPSHQVTQMGQEVILRCVPISNHLYFYWYRQILGQKVEFLVSFYNNEISEKSEIFDDQFSVERPDGSNFTLKIRSTKLEDSAMYFCASSGGLTQETQYFGPGTRLLVL.

The chain employs TRBV7-8 and TRBJ2-1; 8 nucleotides line up with TRBD2. Germline CDR1 SGHVS, CDR2 FQNEAQ. The V segment lost 1 base and the J segment 6 bases; nucleotides outside the gene matches: 11. The CDR3 extends over 17 amino acids. CDR3 loop: CASSLVAGGARGNEQFF. The CDR3 DNA follows: TGTGCCAGCAGCTTAGTGGCGGGGGGCGCCCGGGGCAATGAGCAGTTCTTC.

The chain joins TRBV5-4 to TRBJ2-7; 7 bases align to TRBD1. The V gene's germline CDR1 is SGHNT and CDR2 YYREEE (reference sequence). The CDR3 is made up of 15 amino acids. The V segment lost 4 bases and the J segment 2 bases; nucleotides outside the gene matches: 9. The CDR3 reads CASSPLKGAPYEQYF. Written as DNA, the CDR3 is TGTGCCAGCAGCCCTCTAAAGGGGGCCCCCTACGAGCAGTACTTC.

The V gene is TRBV19, the J gene TRBJ1-5; D gene uncertain. The germline V and J ends were trimmed by 5 bases and 4 bases, with 9 bases remaining between them. The CDR3 spans 13 residues. The germline V gene has CDR1 LNHDA and CDR2 SQIVND (reference sequence). DNA for the CDR3: TGTGCCAGTAGTGGCGCCGCTAATCAGCCCCAGCATTTT. Translating gives CASSGAANQPQHF. Full variable domain (missing parts from reference TRBV19 and TRBJ1-5): DGGITQSPKYLFRKEGQNVTLSCEQNLNHDAMYWYRQDPGQGLRLIYYSQIVNDFQKGDIAEGYSVSREKKESFPLTVTSAQKNPTAFYLCASSGAANQPQHFGDGTRLSIL.

The rearrangement links TRBV4-3 to TRBJ2-5; D is uncertain. This CDR3 spans 15 amino acids. V lost 1 base to trimming and J lost 3 bases, with 12 bases between them. Per germline, CDR1 LGHNA and CDR2 YSLEER. The CDR3 bases are TGCGCCAGCAGCCAAGTCGTACAGCCAGAAGAGACCCAGTACTTC. This gives the protein CASSQVVQPEETQYF.

This sequence joins TRBV27 and TRBJ2-7; no reliable D call. CDR1 MNHEY and CDR2 SMNVEV come from the germline V gene (reference sequence). Trimming took 5 bases from V and 0 from J, leaving 8 bases between them. The CDR3 totals 13 residues. The CDR3 DNA reads TGTGCCAGCAGTCCCCGGTACTCCTACGAGCAGTACTTC. This codes for CASSPRYSYEQYF.

The chain is built from TRBV7-3 and TRBJ2-1; TRBD1 matches at 9 bases. Per germline, CDR1 SGHTA and CDR2 FQGTGA. The CDR3 is 15 residues long. V lost 6 bases and J lost 5; bases outside the gene matches: 8. Here the CDR3 DNA reads TGTGCCAGCAGGGTTACAGGGGGCGAAAACAATGAGCAGTTCTTC. Protein sequence: CASRVTGGENNEQFF.

This clone was seen only once. This chain joins TRBV5-4 and TRBJ2-5; D not certain. The CDR3 has 12 residues. CDR1 SGHNT and CDR2 YYREEE come from the germline V gene (reference sequence). The V gene lost 3 bases and the J gene lost 6 bases, with 9 bases spanning the gap. CDR3 coding DNA: TGTGCCAGCAGCTCGTGGCAAAAGACCCAGTACTTC. Its protein product is CASSSWQKTQYF. Supplemented by reference TRBV5-4 and TRBJ2-5, the full variable domain reads ETGVTQSPTHLIKTRGQQVTLRCSSQSGHNTVSWYQQALGQGPQFIFQYYREEENGRGNFPPRFSGLQFPNYSSELNVNALELDDSALYLCASSSWQKTQYFGPGTRLLVL.

This clone was observed once. The chain recombines TRBV4-3 with TRBJ2-7, with D tentatively TRBD1 or TRBD2 (7 bases each). Trimming removed 4 bases at V and 2 bases at J, with 21 bases between. The V gene's germline CDR1 is LGHNA and CDR2 YSLEER. There are 17 residues in the CDR3. This CDR3 is CASSLQAGGGSTYEQYF. DNA of the CDR3: TGCGCCAGCAGCCTACAAGCAGGGGGGGGATCGACCTACGAGCAGTACTTC.

The chain recombines TRBV5-1 with TRBJ2-6; the D gene is possibly TRBD1 (6 bases). CDR1 and CDR2 from the germline V gene are SGHRS and YFSETQ. This CDR3 region has 16 residues. V was shortened by 0 bases and J by 0 bases, with 7 bases between the two germline ends. The CDR3 sequence is CASSLEGGSGANVLTF. DNA of the CDR3: TGCGCCAGCAGCTTGGAAGGGGGCTCTGGGGCCAACGTCCTGACTTTC.

V and J are TRBV9 and TRBJ2-2; D may be TRBD1 (6 bases). CDR1 is SGDLS, CDR2 YYNGEE, per germline. Trimming left V 2 bases short and J 2 bases short, with 10 bases between. The CDR3 is made up of 15 amino acids. The CDR3 here is CASSVGHTNTGELFF. In DNA, the CDR3 is TGTGCCAGCAGCGTGGGACATACTAACACCGGGGAGCTGTTTTTT.

The chain employs TRBV20-1 and TRBJ2-7; D may be TRBD2 (7 bases). The CDR3 totals 14 residues. Germline CDR1 reads DFQATT; CDR2 reads SNEGSKA (reference sequence). The V end lost 4 bases, the J end lost 3 bases, and 16 bases lay between the germline ends. In DNA, the CDR3 is TGCAGTGCTATTGATTTCGGGGGGCTCTACGAGCAGTACTTC. Its protein product is CSAIDFGGLYEQYF.